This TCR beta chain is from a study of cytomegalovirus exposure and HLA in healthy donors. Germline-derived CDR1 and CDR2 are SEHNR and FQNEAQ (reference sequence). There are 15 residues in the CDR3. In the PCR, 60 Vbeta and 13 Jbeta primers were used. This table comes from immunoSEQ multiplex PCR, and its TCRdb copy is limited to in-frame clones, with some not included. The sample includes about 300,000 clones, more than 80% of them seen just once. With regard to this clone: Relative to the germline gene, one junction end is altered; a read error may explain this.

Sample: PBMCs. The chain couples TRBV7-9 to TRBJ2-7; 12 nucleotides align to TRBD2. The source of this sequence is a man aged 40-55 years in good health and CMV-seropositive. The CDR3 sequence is CSSSASGRALSEQYF. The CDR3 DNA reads TGTTCCAGCAGCGCTAGCGGGAGGGCCTTGAGCGAGCAGTACTTC.